Sequencing of this T cell receptor (beta chain) was carried out in a study of T cell clones after liver transplantation (dated by TCRdb to between 2017 and 2020). The study in broad terms: The samples were obtained from ITN030ST, a randomized trial that attempted immunosuppression withdrawal within 2 years after liver transplantation. Donor-reactive T cell clones were identified by TCRbeta sequencing after a pre-transplant mixed lymphocyte reaction and then tracked in post-transplant blood. As an antigen-independent comparator for donor-reactive sequences, third party-reactive TCRbeta sequences were also identified from pre-transplant MLRs. Three of the eight recipients were HCV-positive; the others were transplanted for non-autoimmune, non-viral indications. No induction therapy was given to the subjects, and standard immunosuppression was administered until randomization at 12-24 months post-transplant. Tolerance was defined as complete immunosuppression withdrawal for at least one year with no rise in liver enzymes beyond twice the upper limit of normal. Blood samples were collected pre-transplant, pre-randomization before withdrawal, and post-randomization after either full withdrawal or failed withdrawal. A cohort of 8 liver transplant recipients was studied, of whom 3 were classified as tolerant and 5 as non-tolerant. Results the study describes overall, beyond this receptor: When repertoire turnover was accounted for, significantly reduced detection of donor-reactive sequences was found in 7 of 8 subjects for CD4 and in 8 of 8 subjects for CD8. Without allograft tissue specimens, donor-reactive T cells may have migrated into the graft rather than being deleted. In a couple of subjects, low numbers of available donor cells limited the measurable donor-reactive repertoire. The conclusions were considered preliminary, being limited by small, heterogeneous patient numbers and non-standardized post-transplant time points. In most of the 8 subjects, circulating donor-reactive CD4 TCRbeta sequences decreased significantly after transplant, regardless of tolerance or HCV status. A greater decline was seen for donor-reactive sequences than for third party-reactive sequences, suggesting partial antigen-specific deletion unrelated to withdrawal success.

Based on the germline V gene (reference sequence), the CDR1 and CDR2 sequences are DFQATT and SNEGSKA. Spanning cysteine to phenylalanine, the CDR3 consists of 11 amino acids. Only the CDR3 DNA is retained, 33 bases long and in frame from the first base. V and J are truncated by 5 bases and 0 bases respectively, leaving an intervening sequence of 5 bases. Unstimulated PBMCs, after thawing, were stained for CD3, CD4 and CD8 and then FACS-sorted into CD3+CD4+ and CD3+CD8+ populations. Each of the 8 studied subjects was randomized to immunosuppression withdrawal. The Qiagen DNeasy Blood and Tissue Kit was used to isolate genomic DNA. As to this clone: There is no known antigen for this receptor. No much larger clonotype is one base removed from it; base qualities were not supplied.

Using immunoSEQ, frozen genomic DNA was subjected to high-throughput TCRbeta CDR3 sequencing, a process that included PCR amplification, mapping, bias correction and internal controls. The source study handled its data this way. Only productive rearrangements were retained, and each unique TCRbeta sequence was defined by its CDR3 nucleotide sequence together with its V and J gene. For a sequence to be called donor-reactive, it needed a frequency of at least 0.01% and at least 5-fold expansion in CFSE-low cells compared with unstimulated pre-transplant cells. Minimum frequency thresholds were set for each subject based on the unstimulated sample with the lowest template count, ensuring at least 90% detection power. Jensen-Shannon divergence between the top 1000 TCRbeta sequences post- versus pre-transplant served as the measure of repertoire turnover. Two-sided Fisher's exact tests were used to test for changes in the detection of donor-reactive sequences. TCRdb retrieved this table from immuneACCESS and kept in-frame rearrangements only. Not all clones are present; in checked studies, unresolved V genes account for under half, and no reason is known for the remainder. That table gives V, J and clone size, and the DNA gave D and trimming. The sample table shows tens of thousands of clones, and approximately 87% are seen once. Of the sample, 2.8% falls within the top ten clones.

Here the chain combines TRBV20-1 and TRBJ2-7; the D gene is not confidently resolved. The receptor was derived from a human patient who received a liver transplant. Post transplant, some T cells may arise from the graft donor. Sequences were derived from CD4+ T cells from blood, sampled at the 22-month timepoint. For the CDR3, the sequence is CSAPLSYEQYF. The DNA sequence is TGCAGTGCTCCCCTCTCCTACGAGCAGTACTTC.